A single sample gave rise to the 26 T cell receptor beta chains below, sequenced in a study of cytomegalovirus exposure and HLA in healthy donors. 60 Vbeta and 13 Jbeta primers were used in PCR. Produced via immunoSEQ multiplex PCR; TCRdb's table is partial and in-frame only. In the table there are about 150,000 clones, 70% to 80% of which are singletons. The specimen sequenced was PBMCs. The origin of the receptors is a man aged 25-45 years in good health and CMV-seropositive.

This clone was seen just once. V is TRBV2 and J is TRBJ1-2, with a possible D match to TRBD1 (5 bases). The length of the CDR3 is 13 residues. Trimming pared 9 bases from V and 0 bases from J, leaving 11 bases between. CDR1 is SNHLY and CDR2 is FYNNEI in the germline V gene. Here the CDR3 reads CASKTEANYGYTF. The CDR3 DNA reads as TGTGCCAGTAAGACAGAAGCTAACTATGGCTACACCTTC. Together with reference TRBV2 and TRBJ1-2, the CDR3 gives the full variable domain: EPEVTQTPSHQVTQMGQEVILRCVPISNHLYFYWYRQILGQKVEFLVSFYNNEISEKSEIFDDQFSVERPDGSNFTLKIRSTKLEDSAMYFCASKTEANYGYTFGSGTRLTVV.

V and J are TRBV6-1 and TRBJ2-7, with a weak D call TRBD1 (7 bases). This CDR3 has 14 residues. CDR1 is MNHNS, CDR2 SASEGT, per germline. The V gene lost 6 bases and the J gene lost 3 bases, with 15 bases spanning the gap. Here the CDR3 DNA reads TGTGCCAGCAGGGGGGGACAGAACCACTACGAGCAGTACTTC. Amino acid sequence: CASRGGQNHYEQYF.

CDR3 sequence: CASSFYDTQYF. CDR3 in DNA: TGTGCCAGCAGTTTCTACGATACGCAGTATTTT. The chain combines TRBV27 with TRBJ2-3; D unclear. V gave up 3 bases and J gave up 6 bases, with 4 bases separating them. This CDR3 contains 11 residues. Germline V gene sequence: CDR1 MNHEY, CDR2 SMNVEV (reference sequence).

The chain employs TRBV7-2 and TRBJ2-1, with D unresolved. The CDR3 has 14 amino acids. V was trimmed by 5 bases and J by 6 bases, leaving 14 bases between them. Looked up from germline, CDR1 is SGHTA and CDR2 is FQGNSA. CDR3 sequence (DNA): TGTGCCAGCAGCCCAGGTGGAACTCGCAATGAGCAGTTCTTC. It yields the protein CASSPGGTRNEQFF. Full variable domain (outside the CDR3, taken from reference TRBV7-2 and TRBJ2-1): GAGVSQSPSNKVTEKGKDVELRCDPISGHTALYWYRQSLGQGLEFLIYFQGNSAPDKSGLPSDRFSAERTGGSVSTLTIQRTQQEDSAVYLCASSPGGTRNEQFFGPGTRLTVL.

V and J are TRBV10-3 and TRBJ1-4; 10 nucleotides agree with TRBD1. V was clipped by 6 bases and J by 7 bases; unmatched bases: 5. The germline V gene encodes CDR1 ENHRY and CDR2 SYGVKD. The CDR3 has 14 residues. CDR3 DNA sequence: TGTGCCATCAGCGGGACAGGGGCGGGTGAAAAACTGTTTTTT. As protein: CAISGTGAGEKLFF.

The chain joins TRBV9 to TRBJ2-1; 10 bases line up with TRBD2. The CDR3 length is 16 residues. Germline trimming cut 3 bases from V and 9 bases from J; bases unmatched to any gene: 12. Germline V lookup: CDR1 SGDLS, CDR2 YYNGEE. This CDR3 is CASSGKGLAGAGEQFF. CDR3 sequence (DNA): TGTGCCAGCAGCGGGAAAGGGCTAGCGGGGGCAGGTGAGCAGTTCTTC.

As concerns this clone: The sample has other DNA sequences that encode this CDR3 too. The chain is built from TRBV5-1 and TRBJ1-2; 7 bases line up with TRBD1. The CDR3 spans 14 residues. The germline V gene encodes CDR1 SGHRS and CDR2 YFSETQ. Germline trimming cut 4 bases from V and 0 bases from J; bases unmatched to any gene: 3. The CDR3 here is CASSLGQANYGYTF. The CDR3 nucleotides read TGCGCCAGCAGCCTAGGACAGGCTAACTATGGCTACACCTTC.

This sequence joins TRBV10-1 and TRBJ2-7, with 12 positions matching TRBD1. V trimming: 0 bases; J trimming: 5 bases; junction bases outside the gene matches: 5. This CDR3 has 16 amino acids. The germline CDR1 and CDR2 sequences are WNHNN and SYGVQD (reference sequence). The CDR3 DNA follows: TGCGCCAGCAGTGAGTCGGGGACAGGGGGCGAAAACGAGCAGTACTTC. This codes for CASSESGTGGENEQYF.

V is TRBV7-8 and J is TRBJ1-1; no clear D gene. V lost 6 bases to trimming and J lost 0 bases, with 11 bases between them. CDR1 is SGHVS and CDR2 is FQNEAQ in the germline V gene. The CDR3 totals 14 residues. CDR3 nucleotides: TGTGCCAGCAGTCCAGTCGTATTGAACACTGAAGCTTTCTTT. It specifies CASSPVVLNTEAFF. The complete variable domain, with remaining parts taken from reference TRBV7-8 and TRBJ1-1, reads GAGVSQSPRYKVAKRGQDVALRCDPISGHVSLFWYQQALGQGPEFLTYFQNEAQLDKSGLPSDRFFAERPEGSVSTLKIQRTQQEDSAVYLCASSPVVLNTEAFFGQGTRLTVV.

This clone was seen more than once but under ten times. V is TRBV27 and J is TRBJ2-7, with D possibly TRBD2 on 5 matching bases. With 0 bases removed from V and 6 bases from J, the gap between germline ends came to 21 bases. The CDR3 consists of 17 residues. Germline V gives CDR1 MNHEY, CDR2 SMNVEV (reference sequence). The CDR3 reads CASSLSVARRAQGEQYF. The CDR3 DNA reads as TGTGCCAGCAGTTTATCAGTGGCAAGGCGGGCTCAAGGCGAGCAGTACTTC.

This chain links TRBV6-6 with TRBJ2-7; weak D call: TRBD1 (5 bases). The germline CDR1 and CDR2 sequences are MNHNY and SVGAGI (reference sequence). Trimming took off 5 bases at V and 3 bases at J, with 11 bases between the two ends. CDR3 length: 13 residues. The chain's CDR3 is CASSRQTLYEQYF. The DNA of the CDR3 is TGTGCCAGCAGTCGACAGACGCTCTACGAGCAGTACTTC.

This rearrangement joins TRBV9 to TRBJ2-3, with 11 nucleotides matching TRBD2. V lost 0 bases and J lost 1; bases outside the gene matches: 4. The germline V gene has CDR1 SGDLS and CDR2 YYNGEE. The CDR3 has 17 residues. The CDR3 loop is CASSVEVAGGGTDTQYF. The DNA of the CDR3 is TGTGCCAGCAGCGTAGAGGTAGCGGGAGGGGGCACAGATACGCAGTATTTT.

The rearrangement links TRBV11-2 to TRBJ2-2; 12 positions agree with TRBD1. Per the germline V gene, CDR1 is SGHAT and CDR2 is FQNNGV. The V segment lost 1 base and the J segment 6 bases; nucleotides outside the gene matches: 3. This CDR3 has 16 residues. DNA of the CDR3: TGTGCCAGCAGCTTAGCCGGGACAGGGGGCCCCGGGGAGCTGTTTTTT. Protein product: CASSLAGTGGPGELFF.

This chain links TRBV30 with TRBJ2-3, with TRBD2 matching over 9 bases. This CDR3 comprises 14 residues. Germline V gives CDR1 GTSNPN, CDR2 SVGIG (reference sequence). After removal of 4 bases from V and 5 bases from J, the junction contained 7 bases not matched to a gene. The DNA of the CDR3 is TGTGCCTGGATGTCGGGACTAGCAAGAGATACGCAGTATTTT. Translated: CAWMSGLARDTQYF.

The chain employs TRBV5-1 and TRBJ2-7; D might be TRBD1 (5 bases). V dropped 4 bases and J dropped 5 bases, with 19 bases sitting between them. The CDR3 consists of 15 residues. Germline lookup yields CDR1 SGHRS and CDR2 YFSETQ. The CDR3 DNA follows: TGCGCCAGCAGCATACCAAACGACAGCCTGGACGAGCAGTACTTC. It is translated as CASSIPNDSLDEQYF. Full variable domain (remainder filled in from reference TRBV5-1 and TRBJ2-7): KAGVTQTPRYLIKTRGQQVTLSCSPISGHRSVSWYQQTPGQGLQFLFEYFSETQRNKGNFPGRFSGRQFSNSRSEMNVSTLELGDSALYLCASSIPNDSLDEQYFGPGTRLTVT.

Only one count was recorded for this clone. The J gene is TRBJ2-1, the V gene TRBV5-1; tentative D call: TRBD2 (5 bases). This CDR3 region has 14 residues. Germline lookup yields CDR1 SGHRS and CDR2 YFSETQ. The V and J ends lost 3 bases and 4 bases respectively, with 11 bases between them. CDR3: CASSSGLDYNEQFF. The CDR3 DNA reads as TGCGCCAGCAGCTCCGGACTCGATTACAATGAGCAGTTCTTC.

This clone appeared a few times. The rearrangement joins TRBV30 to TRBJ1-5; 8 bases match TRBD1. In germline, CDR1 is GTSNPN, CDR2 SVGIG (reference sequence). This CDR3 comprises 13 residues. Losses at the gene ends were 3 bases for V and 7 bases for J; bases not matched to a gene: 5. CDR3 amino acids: CAWRAGGGQPQHF. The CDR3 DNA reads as TGTGCCTGGAGGGCAGGGGGCGGACAGCCCCAGCATTTT.

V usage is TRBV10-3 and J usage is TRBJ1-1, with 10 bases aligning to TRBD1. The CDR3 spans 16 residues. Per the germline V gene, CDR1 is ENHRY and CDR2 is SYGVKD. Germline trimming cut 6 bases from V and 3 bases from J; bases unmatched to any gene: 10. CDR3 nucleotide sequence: TGTGCCATCAGGGGATCCGGGACAGGGGTCTACACTGAAGCTTTCTTT. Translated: CAIRGSGTGVYTEAFF.

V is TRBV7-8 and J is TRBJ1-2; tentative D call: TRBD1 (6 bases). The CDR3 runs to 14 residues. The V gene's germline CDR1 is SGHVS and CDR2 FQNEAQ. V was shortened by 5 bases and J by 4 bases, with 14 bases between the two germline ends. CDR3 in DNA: TGTGCCAGCAGCGAGCAACAACAGGGCTATGGCTACACCTTC. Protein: CASSEQQQGYGYTF.

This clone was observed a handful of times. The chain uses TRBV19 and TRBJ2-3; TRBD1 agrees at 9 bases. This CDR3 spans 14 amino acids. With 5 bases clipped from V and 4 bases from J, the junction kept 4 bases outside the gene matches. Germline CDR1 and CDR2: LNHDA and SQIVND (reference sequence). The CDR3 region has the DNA TGTGCCAGTAGTTCCACAGGGGGCGCAGATACGCAGTATTTT. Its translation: CASSSTGGADTQYF.

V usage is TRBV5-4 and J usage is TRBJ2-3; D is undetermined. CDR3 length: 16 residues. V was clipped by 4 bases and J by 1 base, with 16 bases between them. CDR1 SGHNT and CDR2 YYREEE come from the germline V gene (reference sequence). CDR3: CASSPRWSLGTDTQYF. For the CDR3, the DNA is TGTGCCAGCAGCCCGCGGTGGAGTCTTGGCACAGATACGCAGTATTTT.

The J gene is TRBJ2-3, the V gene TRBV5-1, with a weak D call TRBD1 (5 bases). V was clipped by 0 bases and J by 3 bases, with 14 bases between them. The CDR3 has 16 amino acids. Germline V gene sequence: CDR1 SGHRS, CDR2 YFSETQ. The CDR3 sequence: CASSLEGRWGTDTQYF. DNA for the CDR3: TGCGCCAGCAGCTTGGAGGGGCGATGGGGTACAGATACGCAGTATTTT.

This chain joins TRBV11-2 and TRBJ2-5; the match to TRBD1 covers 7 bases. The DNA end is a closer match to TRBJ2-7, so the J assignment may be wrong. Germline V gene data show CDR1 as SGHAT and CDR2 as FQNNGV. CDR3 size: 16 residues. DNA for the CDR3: TGTGCCAGCAGCCCCATCCAGAGGCAGGGGGTCTACGAGCAGTACTTC. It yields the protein CASSPIQRQGVYEQYF.

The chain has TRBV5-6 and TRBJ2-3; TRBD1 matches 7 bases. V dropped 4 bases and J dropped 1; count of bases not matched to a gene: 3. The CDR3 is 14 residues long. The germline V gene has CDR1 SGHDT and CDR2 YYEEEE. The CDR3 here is CASSTGTGTDTQYF. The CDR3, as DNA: TGTGCCAGCAGCACCGGGACAGGCACAGATACGCAGTATTTT.

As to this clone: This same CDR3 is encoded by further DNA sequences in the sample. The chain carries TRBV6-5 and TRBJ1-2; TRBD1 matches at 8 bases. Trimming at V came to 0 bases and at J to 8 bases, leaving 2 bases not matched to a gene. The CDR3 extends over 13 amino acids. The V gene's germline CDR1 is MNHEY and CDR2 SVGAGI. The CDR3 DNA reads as TGTGCCAGCAGTTACTCGACAGGGGAGGGCTACACCTTC. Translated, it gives CASSYSTGEGYTF.

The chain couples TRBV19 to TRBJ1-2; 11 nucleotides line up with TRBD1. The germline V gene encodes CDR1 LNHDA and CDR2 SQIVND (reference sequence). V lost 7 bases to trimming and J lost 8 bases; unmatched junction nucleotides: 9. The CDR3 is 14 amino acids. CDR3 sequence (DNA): TGTGCCAGTACCTACTGGGGGACAGGGGGAGGCTACACCTTC. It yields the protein CASTYWGTGGGYTF. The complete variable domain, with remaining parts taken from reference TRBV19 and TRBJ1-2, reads DGGITQSPKYLFRKEGQNVTLSCEQNLNHDAMYWYRQDPGQGLRLIYYSQIVNDFQKGDIAEGYSVSREKKESFPLTVTSAQKNPTAFYLCASTYWGTGGGYTFGSGTRLTVV.